Listed here are 17 T cell receptor beta chains from one sample, sequenced in a study of T-cell reconstitution after alpha-beta-depleted transplantation in children. The library targeted TCRbeta and was prepared with unique molecular identifiers. TCRdb fed the PCR reads into MiXCR, producing one record per CDR3 protein. The sample has around 200,000 distinct CDR3 sequences, roughly a tenth seen once. The sequencing here drew on PBMCs, taken before TCRalphabeta/CD19-depleted stem cell transplant. All receptors derive from a child less than two years old with acute myeloid leukemia, due to receive a stem cell transplant.

This clonotype appeared many times. The gene calls are TRBV29-1 and TRBJ2-1, with a weak D call TRBD2 (6 bases). Trimming left V 3 bases short and J 4 bases short, with 16 bases between. The germline V gene has CDR1 SQVTM and CDR2 ANQGSEA. This CDR3 has 15 residues. The CDR3 nucleotides are TGCAGCGTTGAGCCGGGAGTAGCCTTTTACAATGAGCAGTTCTTC. Translated, it gives CSVEPGVAFYNEQFF.

At least ten counts were recorded for this clonotype. The chain joins TRBV18 to TRBJ2-2; D remains unclear. Per germline, CDR1 KGHSH and CDR2 LQKENI. V was cut by 2 bases and J by 2 bases, with 9 bases left in between. The CDR3 loop spans 15 amino acids. The CDR3 bases are TGTGCCAGCTCACCAACGACACATAACACCGGGGAGCTGTTTTTT. Translated, it gives CASSPTTHNTGELFF. Full variable domain (missing parts from reference TRBV18 and TRBJ2-2): NAGVMQNPRHLVRRRGQEARLRCSPMKGHSHVYWYRQLPEEGLKFMVYLQKENIIDESGMPKERFSAEFPKEGPSILRIQQVVRGDSAAYFCASSPTTHNTGELFFGEGSRLTVL.

This clonotype has a count of ten or more. The chain couples TRBV20-1 to TRBJ2-7, with 10 bases lining up with TRBD2. J lost 5 bases, V lost 6 bases, and 1 base had no gene match. CDR3 length equals 11 residues. Looked up from germline, CDR1 is DFQATT and CDR2 is SNEGSKA (reference sequence). The CDR3 coding sequence is TGCAGTGCCGGACTAGCGGACGAGCAGTACTTC. Its protein product is CSAGLADEQYF.

This clonotype came up many times. This sequence joins TRBV12-3 or TRBV12-4 and TRBJ2-5; D is ambiguous. Trimming stripped 5 bases from V and 5 bases from J, with 15 bases between. The CDR3 runs 14 residues. CDR3 nucleotides: TGTGCCAGCAGTCCTCCTTTCCTGCGGGAGACCCAGTACTTC. Protein sequence: CASSPPFLRETQYF.

This clonotype was counted at least ten times. The genes are TRBV5-1 and TRBJ2-3; no definite D call. V lost 3 bases and J lost 0, with 8 bases in between. Looked up from germline, CDR1 is SGHRS and CDR2 is YFSETQ. The CDR3 is 14 residues long. CDR3 amino acids: CASSSTGSTDTQYF. CDR3 bases: TGCGCCAGCAGCTCCACTGGTAGCACAGATACGCAGTATTTT.

The sample holds many counts of this clonotype. The V and J genes are TRBV10-2 and TRBJ2-3; TRBD1 aligns across 7 bases. The CDR3 consists of 12 residues. Germline CDR1 WSHSY, CDR2 SAAADI. Trimming at V came to 11 bases and at J to 1 base, leaving 3 bases not matched to a gene. The CDR3 protein is CAVGQGTDTQYF. Written as DNA, the CDR3 is TGCGCCGTCGGACAGGGCACAGATACGCAGTATTTT.

This clonotype was seen at least ten times. The rearrangement links TRBV2 to TRBJ2-7; a possible D gene is TRBD2 (7 bases). Germline CDR1 and CDR2: SNHLY and FYNNEI. V was clipped by 11 bases and J by 3 bases, with 17 bases between them. CDR3 length: 13 residues. The DNA for the CDR3 is TGTGCCGGGGGGGCAGCGGTGTTCTACGAGCAGTACTTC. Protein: CAGGAAVFYEQYF.

This clonotype appeared many times. The rearrangement uses TRBV20-1 and TRBJ2-5, with a tentative D call TRBD2 (5 bases). V was pared by 6 bases and J by 5 bases, with 25 bases between. Germline lookup yields CDR1 DFQATT and CDR2 SNEGSKA (reference sequence). The CDR3 consists of 16 residues. Here the CDR3 DNA reads TGCAGTGCCGACGGGATAGCTTCTAACACCCCGGAGACCCAGTACTTC. Translation gives CSADGIASNTPETQYF.

This clonotype was recorded at least ten times. The J gene is TRBJ2-7, the V gene TRBV9; the D gene is possibly TRBD2 (6 bases). Germline assignment: CDR1 SGDLS and CDR2 YYNGEE. The germline V and J ends were trimmed by 0 bases and 1 base, with 8 bases remaining between them. This CDR3 spans 14 amino acids. The CDR3 sequence: CASSVGGVSYEQYF. The DNA of the CDR3 is TGTGCCAGCAGCGTAGGCGGGGTATCCTACGAGCAGTACTTC.

Many counts were recorded for this clonotype. This chain joins TRBV7-6 and TRBJ2-7, with a possible D match to TRBD2 (5 bases). Germline loops: CDR1 SGHVS, CDR2 FNYEAQ. V gave up 4 bases and J gave up 6 bases, with 19 bases separating them. The CDR3 is made up of 15 amino acids. The CDR3 sequence is CASSSPTGTHREQYF. In DNA form, the CDR3 reads TGTGCCAGCAGCTCCCCCACGGGAACGCATCGCGAGCAGTACTTC.

At least ten counts were recorded for this clonotype. V gene TRBV25-1 combines with J gene TRBJ2-7, with 7 bases aligning to TRBD2. The CDR3 consists of 15 residues. Germline V gene lookup returns CDR1 MGHDK and CDR2 SYGVNS. The V and J ends lost 4 bases and 2 bases, in that order; junction bases with no gene match: 8. The CDR3 loop reads CASSAGGGRAYEQYF. The CDR3 DNA reads TGTGCCAGCAGTGCGGGGGGAGGACGGGCCTACGAGCAGTACTTC.

The chain carries TRBV19 and TRBJ1-2, with a possible D match to TRBD1 (6 bases). V dropped 7 bases and J dropped 5 bases, with 17 bases sitting between them. This CDR3 comprises 14 residues. The germline V gene encodes CDR1 LNHDA and CDR2 SQIVND (reference sequence). DNA for the CDR3: TGTGCCAGTATCGCACAGGGCAGCGGTTATGGCTACACCTTC. It codes for CASIAQGSGYGYTF.

This clonotype was seen ten or more times. The genes are TRBV6-1 and TRBJ2-5, with D uncertain. Germline CDR1 and CDR2: MNHNS and SASEGT. This CDR3 contains 16 residues. V lost 6 bases and J 2 bases, leaving 19 bases between the germline ends. In nucleotides, the CDR3 is TGTGCCAGCAGGCAAGGGTTCGGTGTGGTTCAAGAGACCCAGTACTTC. Its protein is CASRQGFGVVQETQYF.

This clonotype showed up many times. The chain employs TRBV12-3 or TRBV12-4 and TRBJ1-1, with D hard to call. This CDR3 has 10 residues. The ends were cut back, 3 bases at V and 6 bases at J, with 2 bases in the middle. The DNA for the CDR3 is TGTGCCAGCAGTTTTCCTGAAGCTTTCTTT. Translating gives CASSFPEAFF.

This clonotype has ten or more counts. V gene TRBV10-3 combines with J gene TRBJ1-1, with TRBD1 as a possible D gene (5 bases). Looked up from germline, CDR1 is ENHRY and CDR2 is SYGVKD. V lost 4 bases and J lost 5, with 14 bases in between. The CDR3 loop spans 14 amino acids. The CDR3 nucleotides read TGTGCCATCAGTGGGACCGGGGAGGGGACTGAAGCTTTCTTT. It codes for CAISGTGEGTEAFF.

The sample holds many counts of this clonotype. This chain connects TRBV7-2 to TRBJ2-7, with D tentatively TRBD1 or TRBD2 (7 bases each). V gave up 7 bases and J gave up 7 bases, with 23 bases separating them. Germline V gene sequence: CDR1 SGHTA, CDR2 FQGNSA. This CDR3 has 15 residues. The CDR3 region has the DNA TGTGCCAGCACCCTCAGGGGGGCGGGAGCCTCAGAGCAGTACTTC. It is translated as CASTLRGAGASEQYF.

This chain uses TRBV27 with TRBJ2-1; 13 bases are shared with TRBD2. Germline V lookup: CDR1 MNHEY, CDR2 SMNVEV (reference sequence). The V and J ends lost 5 bases and 9 bases, in that order; junction bases with no gene match: 7. The CDR3 runs 15 residues. The CDR3 DNA sequence: TGTGCCAGCAGTCGCCCCGGACTAGCGGGAGCTGAGCAGTTCTTC. Translation: CASSRPGLAGAEQFF.